The 3 T cell receptor beta chains below all came from one sample that was sequenced in a study of cytomegalovirus exposure and HLA in healthy donors. PCR employed 60 Vbeta and 13 Jbeta primers. Method: immunoSEQ multiplex PCR; TCRdb's copy keeps in-frame clones and lacks some. The repertoire holds 170,000 or so clones, with under 85% as singletons. The sequenced material came from PBMCs. These TCRs come from a woman aged 25-40 years in good health and CMV-seronegative.

This chain connects TRBV28 to TRBJ2-2; weak D call: TRBD2 (6 bases). The CDR3 has 14 residues. CDR1 and CDR2 from the germline V gene are MDHEN and SYDVKM. The V gene lost 6 bases and the J gene lost 8 bases, with 16 bases spanning the gap. The CDR3 coding sequence is TGTGCCAGCAGCGGGAGACCTATCTGGGGGGAGCTGTTTTTT. It codes for CASSGRPIWGELFF.

The gene calls are TRBV19 and TRBJ1-4; D is unresolved. With 10 bases removed from V and 7 bases from J, the gap between germline ends came to 19 bases. CDR1 LNHDA and CDR2 SQIVND come from the germline V gene (reference sequence). The CDR3 consists of 14 residues. The CDR3 sequence is CATLPPGITEKLFF. The CDR3 nucleotides are TGTGCCACTTTGCCGCCCGGGATCACTGAAAAACTGTTTTTT.

This chain joins TRBV9 and TRBJ1-1; 7 nucleotides line up with TRBD1. Germline loops: CDR1 SGDLS, CDR2 YYNGEE. This CDR3 has 13 amino acids. V shed 4 bases and J 5 bases; nucleotides not matched to a gene: 5. The DNA for the CDR3 is TGTGCCAGCAGCCCAGGGGGTGGAACTGAAGCTTTCTTT. Translating it yields CASSPGGGTEAFF.